A selection of T cell receptor beta chains follows, all from one sample in a study of blood T cell repertoires in COVID-19. Produced via immunoSEQ multiplex PCR; TCRdb's table is partial and in-frame only. Of 300,000 to 400,000 clones listed, around 90% are singletons. Sequenced material: peripheral blood. These receptors came from a woman between 18 and 29 years old who had recovered from COVID-19. Both conserved end residues are part of each CDR3. Each record gives: clone size, V gene, D gene, J gene, CDR3 protein, CDR3 DNA. D genes are given only for firm matches. A row's size may be missing; if present it is once, few, many or a size class.

clone size: NA; V gene: TRBV27; D gene: TRBD2; J gene: TRBJ2-2; CDR3 protein: CASSRTSHTGELFF; CDR3 DNA: TGTGCCAGCTCTAGGACTAGTCACACCGGGGAGCTGTTTTTT
clone size: few; V gene: TRBV27; D gene: NA; J gene: TRBJ2-2; CDR3 protein: CASSFQSSNTGELFF; CDR3 DNA: TGTGCCAGCAGTTTCCAGTCCTCGAACACCGGGGAGCTGTTTTTT
clone size: NA; V gene: TRBV24-1; D gene: NA; J gene: TRBJ2-3; CDR3 protein: CATSDSRPNTDTQYF; CDR3 DNA: TGTGCCACCAGTGATAGCAGGCCCAACACAGATACGCAGTATTTT
clone size: NA; V gene: TRBV11-3; D gene: NA; J gene: TRBJ1-1; CDR3 protein: CASSLDRGVLGTEAFF; CDR3 DNA: TGTGCCAGCAGCTTAGATCGGGGGGTACTGGGCACTGAAGCTTTCTTT
clone size: NA; V gene: TRBV5-6; D gene: TRBD1; J gene: TRBJ1-1; CDR3 protein: CASGQGSGTEAFF; CDR3 DNA: TGTGCCAGCGGACAGGGGTCCGGCACTGAAGCTTTCTTT
clone size: NA; V gene: TRBV29-1; D gene: NA; J gene: TRBJ1-2; CDR3 protein: CSVKGGEFSLYGYTF; CDR3 DNA: TGCAGCGTAAAAGGGGGAGAATTCTCCCTATATGGCTACACCTTC
clone size: NA; V gene: TRBV20-1; D gene: NA; J gene: TRBJ2-1; CDR3 protein: CSASAGINNEQFF; CDR3 DNA: TGCAGTGCTAGTGCGGGAATAAACAATGAGCAGTTCTTC
clone size: NA; V gene: TRBV5-6; D gene: TRBD1; J gene: TRBJ1-5; CDR3 protein: CASSPSGTVSNQPQHF; CDR3 DNA: TGTGCCAGCAGCCCCTCCGGGACAGTTAGCAATCAGCCCCAGCATTTT
clone size: NA; V gene: TRBV18; D gene: NA; J gene: TRBJ1-4; CDR3 protein: CASSPRGGVEKLFF; CDR3 DNA: TGTGCCAGCTCACCACGGGGGGGAGTTGAAAAACTGTTTTTT
clone size: NA; V gene: TRBV5-4; D gene: NA; J gene: TRBJ2-3; CDR3 protein: CASSLDGRSQYF; CDR3 DNA: TGTGCCAGCAGCTTGGATGGCAGGTCGCAGTATTTT